The 7 T cell receptor beta chains below were found in one sample sequenced in a study of OX40 agonist ivuxolimab in advanced cancers. Only in-frame clones appear in the TCRdb table, and some are missing; sequencing was by immunoSEQ multiplex PCR. The sample lists approximately 88,000 clones, roughly 84% occurring once. Material: CD4+ or CD8+ T cells sorted from blood, obtained in a trial of the OX40 agonist ivuxolimab. Receptor source: an adult with an advanced solid tumor such as melanoma, head and neck, liver or kidney cancer.

This clone was seen a handful of times. Additional DNA sequences in this sample encode the identical CDR3. The chain employs TRBV7-3 and TRBJ1-4; D is uncertain. V lost 1 base and J 3 bases, leaving 9 bases between the germline ends. Germline CDR1 SGHTA, CDR2 FQGTGA. The CDR3 has 15 residues. CDR3 loop: CASSLRGLPNEKLFF. CDR3 in DNA: TGTGCCAGCAGCTTAAGGGGTCTGCCTAATGAAAAACTGTTTTTT.

This clone has just a few counts. The chain joins TRBV13 to TRBJ2-3; 12 nucleotides align to TRBD2. Trimming removed 4 bases from V and 4 bases from J; junction bases left unmatched: 12. Germline V gene lookup returns CDR1 PRHDT and CDR2 FYEKMQ (reference sequence). The CDR3 runs 18 residues. The CDR3 sequence is CASSSLAGGPQSPDTQYF. CDR3 in DNA: TGTGCCAGCAGCTCACTAGCGGGGGGCCCTCAATCCCCAGATACGCAGTATTTT.

V is TRBV30 and J is TRBJ1-2, with D uncertain. Germline assignment: CDR1 GTSNPN and CDR2 SVGIG (reference sequence). The CDR3 totals 11 residues. The CDR3 DNA is TGTCAAGGTGGCTCGGGCTATGGCTACACCTTC. Protein: CQGGSGYGYTF.

The chain links TRBV11-2 to TRBJ2-7; D may be TRBD2 (5 bases). Germline V gives CDR1 SGHAT, CDR2 FQNNGV. The V gene lost 5 bases and the J gene lost 0 bases, with 11 bases spanning the gap. The CDR3 has 14 residues. The CDR3 loop reads CASSPSRLSYEQYF. DNA for the CDR3: TGTGCCAGCAGCCCTAGCCGACTCTCCTACGAGCAGTACTTC.

The genes are TRBV2 and TRBJ1-1; 7 bases align to TRBD1. Trimming cost V 6 bases and J 1 base; bases outside gene matches: 2. The germline gives CDR1 SNHLY, CDR2 FYNNEI. The CDR3 runs to 13 residues. The CDR3 bases are TGTGCCAGCAGGGGACAGCCGAACACTGAAGCTTTCTTT. Its protein product is CASRGQPNTEAFF. Together with reference TRBV2 and TRBJ1-1, the CDR3 gives the full variable domain: EPEVTQTPSHQVTQMGQEVILRCVPISNHLYFYWYRQILGQKVEFLVSFYNNEISEKSEIFDDQFSVERPDGSNFTLKIRSTKLEDSAMYFCASRGQPNTEAFFGQGTRLTVV.

The chain links TRBV5-4 to TRBJ1-1, with D possibly matching TRBD1 (5 bases). Germline assignment: CDR1 SGHNT and CDR2 YYREEE (reference sequence). This CDR3 is 13 amino acids long. V was pared by 6 bases and J by 4 bases, with 13 bases between. The CDR3 DNA reads as TGTGCCAGCACCCGGGCTGGGGGCACTGAAGCTTTCTTT. Residues: CASTRAGGTEAFF.

The chain links TRBV7-2 to TRBJ2-7; TRBD2 matches 11 bases. This CDR3 region has 15 residues. Trimming took 5 bases from V and 7 from J; bases not matched to a gene: 10. In germline, CDR1 is SGHTA, CDR2 FQGNSA. CDR3 in amino acids: CASSVSGGVFREQYF. The CDR3 DNA follows: TGTGCCAGCAGCGTTAGCGGGGGGGTGTTTAGGGAGCAGTACTTC.